This passage covers 7 T cell receptor beta chains from one sample sequenced in a study of vaccination and CD4 T cells after COVID-19. For these receptors, no antigen is known. An Oncomine TCR Beta short-read assay was used to sequence the DNA from cultured CD4+ T cells. MiXCR was run by TCRdb on the PCR reads, yielding one entry per CDR3 protein. The sample yields 15,000 to 20,000 distinct CDR3 sequences, approximately 49% seen once. Sample treatment: roughly 10-day PBMC culture with coronavirus spike peptide pools or control peptides (ViraFEST assay). Sample: CD4+ T cells from blood, cultured in vitro. These TCRs come from a human donor who had recovered from COVID-19.

There are a few counts of this clonotype. The chain joins TRBV20-1 to TRBJ1-6; 8 nucleotides agree with TRBD1. Germline V lookup: CDR1 DFQATT, CDR2 SNEGSKA (reference sequence). J gave up 2 bases and V 6 bases, and 6 bases lay outside the gene matches. CDR3 length equals 15 residues. CDR3 amino acids: CSASDRETYNSPLHF. CDR3 coding DNA: TGCAGTGCCTCGGACAGGGAGACCTATAATTCACCCCTCCACTTT.

Only a few counts were recorded for this clonotype. The chain joins TRBV19 to TRBJ2-5, with D possibly matching TRBD1 (5 bases). V shed 4 bases and J shed 9 bases, with 15 bases lying between them. Germline V gene sequence: CDR1 LNHDA, CDR2 SQIVND (reference sequence). The CDR3 is 13 amino acids. As DNA, the CDR3 is TGTGCCAGTAGTACGCAGGGCCAAGGGTCCCAGTACTTC. Its protein is CASSTQGQGSQYF.

In this sample, this clonotype turned up a few times. The chain joins TRBV19 to TRBJ1-2; TRBD1 might be the D (5 bases). Trimming took 6 bases from V and 3 from J, leaving 11 bases between them. The CDR3 consists of 13 residues. CDR1 and CDR2 from the germline V gene are LNHDA and SQIVND (reference sequence). CDR3 in amino acids: CASRSGYDYGYTF. The CDR3 region has the DNA TGTGCCAGTAGATCAGGGTATGACTATGGCTACACCTTC.

This clonotype was observed a handful of times. The chain couples TRBV30 to TRBJ1-5; 12 nucleotides line up with TRBD1. The CDR3 runs to 16 residues. From germline, CDR1 is GTSNPN and CDR2 SVGIG (reference sequence). V shed 0 bases and J 6 bases; nucleotides not matched to a gene: 6. Here the CDR3 reads CAWSVFGTGGLQPQHF. DNA for the CDR3: TGTGCCTGGAGTGTATTTGGGACAGGGGGCCTTCAGCCCCAGCATTTT.

The chain combines TRBV29-1 with TRBJ1-6; 7 bases are shared with TRBD1. The CDR3 extends over 13 amino acids. V trimming: 6 bases; J trimming: 9 bases; junction bases outside the gene matches: 8. CDR1 and CDR2 from the germline V gene are SQVTM and ANQGSEA. The DNA of the CDR3 is TGCAGCGTGCAAACAGGGGTAGGTTCACCCCTCCACTTT. Translated, it gives CSVQTGVGSPLHF.

This clonotype came up a few times. This sequence joins TRBV5-1 and TRBJ1-1; tentative D call: TRBD1 (6 bases). V shed 3 bases and J shed 8 bases, with 11 bases lying between them. Germline V gene lookup returns CDR1 SGHRS and CDR2 YFSETQ. The CDR3 is 12 amino acids. The CDR3 nucleotides read TGCGCCAGCAGCTCCGGACAGTACGAAGCTTTCTTT. It is translated as CASSSGQYEAFF.

For this clonotype: One junction end disagrees with the germline gene, perhaps due to a read error. The J gene is TRBJ2-2, the V gene TRBV5-4; the match to TRBD1 covers 12 bases. CDR1 is SGHNT, CDR2 YYREEE, per germline (reference sequence). The CDR3 spans 16 residues. CDR3 sequence (DNA): TGTGCCAGCAGACCCGGGACAGGGGGCGCTGCCGGGGAACTGTTTTTT. Amino acids: CASRPGTGGAAGELFF.